Presented here are 29 T cell receptor beta chains from one specimen sequenced in a study of T cells in Graves' hyperthyroidism and ophthalmopathy. RNA transcripts were the template for amplifying TCR beta CDR3 regions. The study used the HTBI primer set for a first-round RT-PCR of the TCR CDR3. TCRdb fed the multiplex PCR reads into MiXCR, producing one record per CDR3 protein. The sample lists a few hundred thousand distinct CDR3 sequences; approximately 14% were seen once. The sample comprised blood. The origin of the receptors is a woman aged 18 to 35 with Graves' hyperthyroidism that later progressed to Graves' ophthalmopathy.

This clonotype has a count of ten or more. V and J are TRBV13 and TRBJ2-2; no firm D call. CDR1 and CDR2 from the germline V gene are PRHDT and FYEKMQ (reference sequence). There are 12 residues in the CDR3. Trimming stripped 5 bases from V and 5 bases from J, with 6 bases between. CDR3 loop: CASSPRTGELFF. The CDR3 DNA is TGTGCCAGCAGCCCCCGGACCGGGGAGCTGTTTTTT.

In its sample, this clonotype was seen many times. The gene calls are TRBV6-1 and TRBJ2-1, with a tentative D call TRBD2 (6 bases). The V end lost 2 bases, the J end lost 7 bases, and 12 bases lay between the germline ends. This CDR3 region has 14 residues. Germline-derived CDR1 and CDR2 are MNHNS and SASEGT. CDR3 protein: CASSEKGLPNEQFF. The CDR3 DNA follows: TGTGCCAGCAGTGAAAAGGGACTGCCTAATGAGCAGTTCTTC.

A note on this clonotype: With a much larger clone just one base away, this may be a read error. This chain links TRBV18 with TRBJ2-7; D remains ambiguous. CDR1 is KGHSH, CDR2 LQKENI, per germline. The CDR3 loop spans 13 amino acids. CDR3 in DNA: TGTGCCAGCTCACCACCCCTGGGCTACGGGCAGTACTTC. As protein: CASSPPLGYGQYF.

This clonotype was seen many times. The chain couples TRBV2 to TRBJ2-7, with D possibly TRBD2 on 6 matching bases. CDR1 SNHLY and CDR2 FYNNEI come from the germline V gene. The CDR3 covers 12 residues. The V end lost 8 bases, the J end lost 3 bases, and 11 bases lay between the germline ends. CDR3 protein: CASRGARYEQYF. In nucleotides, the CDR3 is TGTGCCAGCCGCGGGGCCCGCTACGAGCAGTACTTC.

There are a few counts of this clonotype. This chain links TRBV2 with TRBJ2-1; D is unclear. The ends were cut back, 5 bases at V and 7 bases at J, with 6 bases in the middle. The CDR3 spans 11 residues. From germline, CDR1 is SNHLY and CDR2 FYNNEI. This chain's CDR3 is CASSNKNEQFF. The CDR3 region has the DNA TGTGCCAGCAGTAACAAAAATGAGCAGTTCTTC.

This clonotype was seen at least ten times. This chain uses TRBV6-5 with TRBJ1-1; unclear D gene. CDR1 and CDR2 from the germline V gene are MNHEY and SVGAGI. Trimming took off 0 bases at V and 3 bases at J, with 5 bases between the two ends. This CDR3 has 13 residues. The chain's CDR3 is CASSYSPDTEAFF. The CDR3 DNA follows: TGTGCCAGCAGTTACTCGCCGGACACTGAAGCTTTCTTT.

This clonotype was detected only a few times. This sequence joins TRBV4-1 and TRBJ1-1; 7 bases map to TRBD1. Germline assignment: CDR1 MGHRA and CDR2 YSYEKL. The CDR3 covers 17 residues. Trimming cost V 3 bases and J 4 bases; bases outside gene matches: 14. This CDR3 is CASSHVGQGGRGTEAFF. CDR3 DNA: TGCGCCAGCAGCCATGTAGGCCAAGGGGGCCGGGGCACTGAAGCTTTCTTT.

This clonotype showed up just a few times. J is TRBJ2-1 and V is TRBV5-4, with D perhaps being TRBD1 or TRBD2 (7 bases each). The CDR3 is made up of 14 amino acids. Germline-derived CDR1 and CDR2 are SGHNT and YYREEE (reference sequence). The V end lost 4 bases, the J end lost 12 bases, and 20 bases lay between the germline ends. The chain's CDR3 is CASSPETSYRGQFF. In DNA, the CDR3 is TGTGCCAGCAGCCCTGAGACTAGCTACAGGGGGCAGTTCTTC.

This clonotype was found a few times. CDR3 residues: CASSLNGGRNTGELFF. The CDR3 nucleotides read TGTGCCAGCAGCTTAAATGGGGGACGGAACACCGGGGAGCTGTTTTTT. This chain connects TRBV7-3 to TRBJ2-2, with D possibly called TRBD1 or TRBD2 (5 bases each). This CDR3 spans 16 amino acids. Trimming left V 1 base short and J 1 base short, with 10 bases between. Per the germline V gene, CDR1 is SGHTA and CDR2 is FQGTGA.

This clonotype occurred many times. The chain joins TRBV28 to TRBJ2-1, with D hard to call. V lost 6 bases and J lost 8, with 11 bases in between. The CDR3 loop spans 12 amino acids. Germline CDR1 reads MDHEN; CDR2 reads SYDVKM. CDR3 in DNA: TGTGCCAGCAGCCCCCATTCGGATGAGCAGTTCTTC. It encodes CASSPHSDEQFF. The full variable domain, with the rest looked up from reference TRBV28 and TRBJ2-1, is DVKVTQSSRYLVKRTGEKVFLECVQDMDHENMFWYRQDPGLGLRLIYFSYDVKMKEKGDIPEGYSVSREKKERFSLILESASTNQTSMYLCASSPHSDEQFFGPGTRLTVL.

The V gene is TRBV24-1, the J gene TRBJ2-6; D might be TRBD1 or TRBD2, each matching 5 bases. The CDR3 covers 19 residues. Germline-derived CDR1 and CDR2 are KGHDR and SFDVKD. V was trimmed by 7 bases and J by 3 bases, leaving 24 bases between them. The CDR3 bases are TGTGCCACCAGATCCCCACCGGGACGACCAGAGATTGGGGCCAACGTCCTGACTTTC. Protein product: CATRSPPGRPEIGANVLTF.

As regards this clonotype: It may be a read error: a sequence one base away is much more abundant. The chain has TRBV7-9 and TRBJ2-5; TRBD2 matches at 9 bases. Germline V gene data show CDR1 as SEHNR and CDR2 as FQNEAQ (reference sequence). The CDR3 contains 19 residues. The CDR3 protein is CASSPRAELAGHPQETRYF. The CDR3 region has the DNA TGTGCCAGCAGTCCTCGGGCTGAACTAGCGGGCCACCCTCAAGAGACCCGGTACTTC.

The table lists this clonotype with many counts. The CDR3 here is CASSVLLASWSEQFF. CDR3 sequence (DNA): TGTGCCAGCAGCGTACTACTAGCGTCCTGGAGTGAGCAGTTCTTC. The chain recombines TRBV9 with TRBJ2-1; 7 bases agree with TRBD2. V lost 1 base to trimming and J lost 9 bases; unmatched junction nucleotides: 10. The CDR3 consists of 15 residues. Germline V gene sequence: CDR1 SGDLS, CDR2 YYNGEE.

In its sample, this clonotype was seen many times. The chain employs TRBV7-2 and TRBJ2-3; 9 bases agree with TRBD1. Unmatched junction bases numbered 7, after V lost 4 bases and J lost 2 bases. The CDR3 extends over 16 amino acids. The germline gives CDR1 SGHTA, CDR2 FQGNSA. In nucleotides, the CDR3 is TGTGCCAGCAGCTCAACAGGGGGCGTTAACACAGATACGCAGTATTTT. The encoded protein is CASSSTGGVNTDTQYF.

This clonotype came up a few times. The J gene is TRBJ2-1, the V gene TRBV7-9, with 13 bases lining up with TRBD2. Looked up from germline, CDR1 is SEHNR and CDR2 is FQNEAQ (reference sequence). CDR3 length equals 18 residues. V lost 7 bases, J lost 3 bases, and 12 bases stayed unmatched. The DNA for the CDR3 is TGTGCCAGCACCCTGGCCGGGACTAGCGGGACCTACTACAATGAGCAGTTCTTC. As protein: CASTLAGTSGTYYNEQFF.

This clonotype has more than one count but fewer than ten. V gene TRBV10-3 combines with J gene TRBJ2-2; 13 nucleotides align to TRBD2. CDR3 length equals 15 residues. The V gene's germline CDR1 is ENHRY and CDR2 SYGVKD. V shed 4 bases, J shed 7 bases, and the junction held 3 bases outside the gene matches. CDR3: CAISAGLAGLGELFF. The CDR3 DNA reads TGTGCCATCAGTGCGGGACTAGCGGGACTCGGGGAGCTGTTTTTT.

This clonotype was picked up a small number of times. This rearrangement joins TRBV12-3 or TRBV12-4 to TRBJ2-2; tentatively, D is TRBD1 or TRBD2 (7 bases each). This CDR3 has 15 residues. Trimming removed 5 bases from V and 3 bases from J, with 13 bases in between. The CDR3 DNA reads TGTGCCAGCAGTCAGGGGGAGGGTGACACCGGGGAGCTGTTTTTT. Its protein product is CASSQGEGDTGELFF.

The rearrangement joins TRBV5-6 to TRBJ2-5; D ambiguous. The V end was cut by 7 bases, the J end by 4 bases, with 11 bases between. The CDR3 consists of 12 residues. Germline assignment: CDR1 SGHDT and CDR2 YYEEEE. The CDR3 region has the DNA TGTGCCAGCTCTGGAGAGATAGAGACCCAGTACTTC. Encoded protein: CASSGEIETQYF. The full variable domain, with the rest looked up from reference TRBV5-6 and TRBJ2-5, is DAGVTQSPTHLIKTRGQQVTLRCSPKSGHDTVSWYQQALGQGPQFIFQYYEEEERQRGNFPDRFSGHQFPNYSSELNVNALLLGDSALYLCASSGEIETQYFGPGTRLLVL.

A note on this clonotype: With a much larger clone just one base away, this may be a read error. The V call is TRBV4-2, the J call TRBJ1-5; a possible D gene is TRBD1 (5 bases). Per germline, CDR1 LGHNA and CDR2 YNFKEQ. This CDR3 contains 13 residues. The chain's CDR3 is CASSTRPGQPRHF. The CDR3 DNA follows: TGTGCCAGCAGCACACGACCGGGGCAGCCCCGGCATTTT.

This clonotype was seen a handful of times. The chain links TRBV20-1 to TRBJ2-3; D unresolved. The CDR3 consists of 12 residues. V gave up 6 bases and J gave up 2 bases, with 9 bases separating them. CDR1 is DFQATT, CDR2 SNEGSKA, per germline (reference sequence). The DNA for the CDR3 is TGCAGTGCCGTCGCCCCCACAGATACGCAGTATTTT. It encodes CSAVAPTDTQYF.

Many counts were recorded for this clonotype. The chain has TRBV28 and TRBJ2-5, with 8 bases matching TRBD2. With V trimmed by 6 bases and J by 4 bases, 7 bases remained unmatched. The germline CDR1 and CDR2 sequences are MDHEN and SYDVKM. The CDR3 is 14 amino acids. This chain's CDR3 is CASRQAGVVETQYF. The CDR3 nucleotides read TGTGCCAGCAGACAAGCGGGAGTCGTAGAGACCCAGTACTTC.

This clonotype has just a few counts. This chain uses TRBV19 with TRBJ2-7; 7 bases fit TRBD1. Germline values: CDR1 LNHDA, CDR2 SQIVND (reference sequence). This CDR3 comprises 13 residues. J gave up 2 bases and V 8 bases, and 6 bases lay outside the gene matches. This chain's CDR3 is CASSGTDPYEQYF. CDR3 bases: TGTGCCAGTTCCGGGACAGATCCCTACGAGCAGTACTTC.

This clonotype was seen at least ten times. This chain connects TRBV7-8 to TRBJ2-3; TRBD2 might be the D (5 bases). Trimming pared 1 base from V and 10 bases from J, leaving 15 bases between. CDR1 and CDR2 from the germline V gene are SGHVS and FQNEAQ. The CDR3 is 14 residues long. The CDR3 region has the DNA TGTGCCAGCAGCTTAGAGGGCAGAGGGAAAGCGCAGTATTTT. This codes for CASSLEGRGKAQYF.

This clonotype was seen a few times. CDR3 sequence: CASSLLGTESEQFF. CDR3 DNA: TGTGCCAGCAGTTTATTAGGGACAGAAAGCGAGCAGTTCTTC. The chain uses TRBV27 and TRBJ2-1, with 7 bases identical to TRBD1. Trimming removed 1 base from V and 10 bases from J; junction bases left unmatched: 7. CDR3 length equals 14 residues. Per the germline V gene, CDR1 is MNHEY and CDR2 is SMNVEV (reference sequence).

On this clonotype itself: An end of the junction differs from the germline gene, which may be a read error. This sequence joins TRBV6-9 and TRBJ2-3; D remains ambiguous. In germline, CDR1 is MNHGY, CDR2 SVAAGI. The CDR3 is 13 residues long. The CDR3, as DNA: TGCGCCAGCAGTAGGTCAGGCACAGATACGCAGTATTTT. Translated: CASSRSGTDTQYF.

CDR3 bases: TGCAGTGCTAGCCCCAGGAATGCCTACGAGCAGTACTTC. Translation gives CSASPRNAYEQYF. The gene calls are TRBV20-1 and TRBJ2-7; D is undetermined. The CDR3 loop spans 13 amino acids. Between the trimmed V and J ends, which lost 3 bases and 2 bases, there was a span of 11 bases. Per the germline V gene, CDR1 is DFQATT and CDR2 is SNEGSKA (reference sequence).

The CDR3 sequence is CASSSGQPIYNEQFF. The CDR3 DNA reads as TGTGCCAGCAGCTCGGGACAGCCTATCTACAATGAGCAGTTCTTC. The chain recombines TRBV7-9 with TRBJ2-1, with 7 positions matching TRBD1. Germline V gene sequence: CDR1 SEHNR, CDR2 FQNEAQ (reference sequence). Trimming removed 4 bases from V and 3 bases from J; junction bases left unmatched: 6. This CDR3 has 15 amino acids.

This clonotype appeared many times. This rearrangement joins TRBV6-1 to TRBJ1-5, with unresolved D. Trimming removed 6 bases at V and 7 bases at J, with 16 bases between. CDR3 length: 14 residues. From germline, CDR1 is MNHNS and CDR2 SASEGT. The DNA of the CDR3 is TGTGCCAGCAGCCATACGGTGGGTGGCCAGCCCCAGCATTTT. Translated, it gives CASSHTVGGQPQHF.

This clonotype was recorded many times. V is TRBV28 and J is TRBJ1-3; D gene ambiguous. Per germline, CDR1 MDHEN and CDR2 SYDVKM. This CDR3 spans 14 amino acids. Trimming left V 2 bases short and J 4 bases short, with 9 bases between. The CDR3 loop is CASSLGPGGNTIYF. Written as DNA, the CDR3 is TGTGCCAGCAGTTTAGGACCCGGGGGAAACACCATATATTTT.